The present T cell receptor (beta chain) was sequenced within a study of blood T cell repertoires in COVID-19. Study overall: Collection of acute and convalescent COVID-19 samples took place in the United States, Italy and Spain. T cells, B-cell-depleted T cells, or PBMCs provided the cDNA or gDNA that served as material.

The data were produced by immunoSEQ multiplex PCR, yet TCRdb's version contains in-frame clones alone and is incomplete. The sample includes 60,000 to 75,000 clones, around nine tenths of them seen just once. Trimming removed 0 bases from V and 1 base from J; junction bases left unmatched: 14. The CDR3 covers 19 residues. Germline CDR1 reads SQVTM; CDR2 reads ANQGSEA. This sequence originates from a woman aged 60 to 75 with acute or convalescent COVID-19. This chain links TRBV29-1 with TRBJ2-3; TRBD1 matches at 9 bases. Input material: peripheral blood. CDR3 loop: CSVEDPGTGPWLGTDTQYF. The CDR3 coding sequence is TGCAGCGTTGAAGATCCTGGGACAGGGCCATGGTTAGGCACAGATACGCAGTATTTT.